Listed here is a single T cell receptor (beta chain). The source of the sample is a study of blood T cell repertoires in COVID-19. Study information: COVID-19 samples from acute and convalescent phases originated in the United States, Italy and Spain.

Original processing methods: Amplification of reference gene primers provided the estimated nucleated cell counts. Assay: immunoSEQ multiplex PCR; the TCRdb copy retains only in-frame clones and omits some. From that table come the V and J calls and clone size; the DNA was used to work out D and trimming. The profile covers about 140,000 clones, with about 86% appearing a single time and roughly 9.1% taken by the ten largest. The length of the CDR3 is 17 residues. V was clipped by 0 bases and J by 4 bases; unmatched bases: 9. CDR1 is MGHRA, CDR2 YSYEKL, per germline. The sample was peripheral blood. This receptor was identified in a woman aged 55-69 years with active or convalescent COVID-19. This chain joins TRBV4-1 and TRBJ1-5; 7 positions agree with TRBD1. Written as DNA, the CDR3 is TGCGCCAGCAGCCAAGATCCAGGGGGAAGGGGAAATCAGCCCCAGCATTTT. Its translation: CASSQDPGGRGNQPQHF.